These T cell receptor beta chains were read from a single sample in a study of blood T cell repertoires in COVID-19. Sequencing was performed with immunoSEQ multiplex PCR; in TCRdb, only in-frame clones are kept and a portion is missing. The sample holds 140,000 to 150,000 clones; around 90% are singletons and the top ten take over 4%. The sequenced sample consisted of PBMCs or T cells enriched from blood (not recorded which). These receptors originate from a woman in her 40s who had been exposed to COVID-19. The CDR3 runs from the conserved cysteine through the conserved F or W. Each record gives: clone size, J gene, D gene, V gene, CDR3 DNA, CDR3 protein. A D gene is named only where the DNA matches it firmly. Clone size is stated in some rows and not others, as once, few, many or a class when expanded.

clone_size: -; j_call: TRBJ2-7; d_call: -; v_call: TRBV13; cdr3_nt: TGTGCCAGCAGCTTAGATGGGGGGTCCTCCTACGAGCAGTACTTC; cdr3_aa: CASSLDGGSSYEQYF
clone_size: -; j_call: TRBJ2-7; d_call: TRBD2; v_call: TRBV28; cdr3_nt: TGTGCCAGCAGTTTATGGGGGACTAGCGGGAGATACGAGCAGTACTTC; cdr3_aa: CASSLWGTSGRYEQYF
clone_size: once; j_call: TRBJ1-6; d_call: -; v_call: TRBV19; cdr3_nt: TGTGCCGGCGGGGTTTCAACGAATTCACCCCTCCACTTT; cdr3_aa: CAGGVSTNSPLHF
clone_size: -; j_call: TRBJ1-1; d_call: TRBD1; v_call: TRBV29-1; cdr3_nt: TGCAGCGCTGGGACAGGAGGCACTGAAGCTTTCTTT; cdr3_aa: CSAGTGGTEAFF
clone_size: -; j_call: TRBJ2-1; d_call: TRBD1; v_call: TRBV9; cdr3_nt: TGTGCCAGCAGCGATGGGACAGGAGAACATGAGCAGTTCTTC; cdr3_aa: CASSDGTGEHEQFF
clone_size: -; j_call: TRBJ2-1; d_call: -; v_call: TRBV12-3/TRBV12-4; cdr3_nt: TGTGCCAGCAGTTTAGCCGGCGGGGAGCAGTTCTTC; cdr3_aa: CASSLAGGEQFF
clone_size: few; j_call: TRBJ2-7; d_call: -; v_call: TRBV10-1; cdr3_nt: TGCGCCAGCAGCTCTGATACAAGCTCCTACGAGCAGTACTTC; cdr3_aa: CASSSDTSSYEQYF
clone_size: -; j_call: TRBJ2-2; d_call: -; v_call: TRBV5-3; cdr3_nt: TGTGCCAGAAGCTTGTTCGAGGCCGGGGAGCTGTTTTTT; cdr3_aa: CARSLFEAGELFF
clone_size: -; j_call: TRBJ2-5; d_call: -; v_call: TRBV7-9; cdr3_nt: TGTGCCAGCAGTATTAAACAGGGTAGGCAAGAGACCCAGTACTTC; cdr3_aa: CASSIKQGRQETQYF
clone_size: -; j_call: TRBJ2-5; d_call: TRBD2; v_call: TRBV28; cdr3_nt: TGTGCCAGCAGTTTGGGAGGGGATGGAAAAGAGACCCAGTACTTC; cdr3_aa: CASSLGGDGKETQYF
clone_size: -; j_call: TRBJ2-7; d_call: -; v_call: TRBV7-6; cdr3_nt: TGTGCCAGCAGCTTAGCAGGGGTTTCTACCTACGAGCAGTACTTC; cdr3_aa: CASSLAGVSTYEQYF
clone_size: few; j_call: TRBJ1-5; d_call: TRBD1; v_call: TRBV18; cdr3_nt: TGTGCCAGCTCACCACGACAGGGGGAGAGCAATCAGCCCCAGCATTTT; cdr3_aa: CASSPRQGESNQPQHF
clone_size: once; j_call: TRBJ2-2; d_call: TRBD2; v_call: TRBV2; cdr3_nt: TGTGCCAGCAGAGCAAGCGGGGGCTTCACCGGGGAGCTGTTTTTT; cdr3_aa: CASRASGGFTGELFF
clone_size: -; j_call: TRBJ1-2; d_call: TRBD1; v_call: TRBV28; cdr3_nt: TGTGCCAGCAGTACCAAGACAGGGGGCAAACGTTCCTATGGCTACACCTTC; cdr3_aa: CASSTKTGGKRSYGYTF
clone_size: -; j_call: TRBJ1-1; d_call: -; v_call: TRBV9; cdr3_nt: TGTGCCAGCAGCCCGGGACAATTGAACACTGAAGCTTTCTTT; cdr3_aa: CASSPGQLNTEAFF
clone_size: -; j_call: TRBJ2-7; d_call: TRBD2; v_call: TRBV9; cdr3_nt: TGTGCCAGCAGCGTAGAGGTTTGCGGGAGTTGGTCCTACGAGCAGTACTTC; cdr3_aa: CASSVEVCGSWSYEQYF
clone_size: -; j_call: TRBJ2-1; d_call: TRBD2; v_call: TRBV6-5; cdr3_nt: TGTGCCAGCAGTTACTCGGGACTAGCGGGAGTCGATGAGCAGTTCTTC; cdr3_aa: CASSYSGLAGVDEQFF
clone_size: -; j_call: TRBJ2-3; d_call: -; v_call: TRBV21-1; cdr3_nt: TGTGCCAGCAGCAAAATCCATCTACTTCGGGAGAGAATTGCGGGAGATACGCAGTATTTT; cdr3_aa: CASSKIHLLRERIAGDTQYF
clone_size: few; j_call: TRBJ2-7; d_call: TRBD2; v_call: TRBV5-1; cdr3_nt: TGCGCCAGCAGCTCAGCAGCGGGGGGGCCCCACGAGCAGTACTTC; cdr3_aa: CASSSAAGGPHEQYF
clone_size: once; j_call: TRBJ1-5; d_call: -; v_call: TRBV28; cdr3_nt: TGTGCCAGCAGTTTTTCAACACAGGGAGGGGGGCAGCCCCAGCATTTT; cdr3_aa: CASSFSTQGGGQPQHF
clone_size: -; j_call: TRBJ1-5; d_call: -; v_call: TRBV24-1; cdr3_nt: TGTGCCACCAGCCCGGGATCTAGCAATCAGCCCCAGCATTTT; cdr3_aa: CATSPGSSNQPQHF
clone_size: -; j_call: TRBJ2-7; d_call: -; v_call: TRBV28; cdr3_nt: TGTGCCAGCAGTCGCCGTCCGGACAGTACCTACTACGAGCAGTACTTC; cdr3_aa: CASSRRPDSTYYEQYF
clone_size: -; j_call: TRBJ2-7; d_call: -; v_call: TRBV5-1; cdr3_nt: TGCGCCAGCAGTCGGGTACAGGACGAGCAGTACTTC; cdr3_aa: CASSRVQDEQYF
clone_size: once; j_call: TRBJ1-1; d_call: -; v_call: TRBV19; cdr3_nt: TGTGCCAGTAGCCCGTTAGACAGCATAAACACTGAAGCTTTCTTT; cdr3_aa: CASSPLDSINTEAFF
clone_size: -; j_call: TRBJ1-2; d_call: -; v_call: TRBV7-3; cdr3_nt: TGTGCCAGCAGCCCCGATACAGGGTTCTATGGCTACACCTTC; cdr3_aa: CASSPDTGFYGYTF
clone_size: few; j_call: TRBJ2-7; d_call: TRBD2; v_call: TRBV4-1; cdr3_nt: TGCGCCAGCAGCCAGGGGAGCGGGGTGGCCCACGAGCAGTACTTC; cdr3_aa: CASSQGSGVAHEQYF
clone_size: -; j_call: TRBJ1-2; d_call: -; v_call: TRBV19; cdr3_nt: TGTGCCAGTAGCCAGGGTTACTATGGCTACACCTTC; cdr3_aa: CASSQGYYGYTF
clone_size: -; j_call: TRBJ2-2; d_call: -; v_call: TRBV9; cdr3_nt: TGTGCCAGCAGCGGGCGGGGGCAGATCAACACCGGGGAGCTGTTTTTT; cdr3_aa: CASSGRGQINTGELFF
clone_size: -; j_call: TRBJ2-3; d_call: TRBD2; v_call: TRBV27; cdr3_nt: TGTGCCAGCAGGCACCGGCGGGGGGACTCAGATACGCAGTATTTT; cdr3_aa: CASRHRRGDSDTQYF
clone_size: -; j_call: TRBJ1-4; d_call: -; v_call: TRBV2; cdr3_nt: TGTGCCAGCAATGCTTCACAGGGCCGTAATGAAAAACTGTTTTTT; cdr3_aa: CASNASQGRNEKLFF
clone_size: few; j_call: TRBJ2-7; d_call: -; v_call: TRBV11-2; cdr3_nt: TGTGCCAGCAGCTTAGTAGCCAACTACGAGCAGTACTTC; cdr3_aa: CASSLVANYEQYF
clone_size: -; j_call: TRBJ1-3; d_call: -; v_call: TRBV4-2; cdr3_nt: TGTGCCAGCAGCCACCTAGAGGTCTCTGGAAACACCATATATTTT; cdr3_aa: CASSHLEVSGNTIYF
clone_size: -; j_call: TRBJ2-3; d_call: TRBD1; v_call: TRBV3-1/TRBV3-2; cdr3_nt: TGTGCCAGCAGCCCCACAACCCAGGGGGCGGCAGATACGCAGTATTTT; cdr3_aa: CASSPTTQGAADTQYF
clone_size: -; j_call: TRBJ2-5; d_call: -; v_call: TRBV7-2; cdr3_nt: TGTGCCAGCAGCTTGGGACTTCGGTGGGGGGAGACCCAGTACTTC; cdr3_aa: CASSLGLRWGETQYF
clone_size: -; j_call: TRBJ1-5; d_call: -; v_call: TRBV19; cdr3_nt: TGTGCCAGTAGCTCCGGGGACAAAGGTCAGCCCCAGCATTTT; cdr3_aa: CASSSGDKGQPQHF
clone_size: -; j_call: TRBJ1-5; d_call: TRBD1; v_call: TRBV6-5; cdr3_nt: TGTGCCAGCAGTTACGGGACAGATCAGCCCCAGCATTTT; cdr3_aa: CASSYGTDQPQHF
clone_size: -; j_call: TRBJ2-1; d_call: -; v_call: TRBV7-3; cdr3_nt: TGTGCCAGCAGCTCATACCTGTCGGGTTTGGGGAGTGAGCAGTTCTTC; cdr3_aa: CASSSYLSGLGSEQFF
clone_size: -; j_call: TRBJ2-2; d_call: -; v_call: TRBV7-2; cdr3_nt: TGTGCCAGCAGCCTTAAACAGAGCGGGGAGCTGTTTTTT; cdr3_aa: CASSLKQSGELFF
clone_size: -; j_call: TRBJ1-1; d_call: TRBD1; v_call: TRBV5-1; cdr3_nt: TGCGCCAGCAGCGGCGGGACAGGGGCTGAAGCTTTCTTT; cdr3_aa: CASSGGTGAEAFF
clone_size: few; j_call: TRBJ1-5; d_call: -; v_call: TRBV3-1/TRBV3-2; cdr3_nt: TGTGCCAGCAGCCAAGGTAGATACAATCAGCCCCAGCATTTT; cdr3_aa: CASSQGRYNQPQHF
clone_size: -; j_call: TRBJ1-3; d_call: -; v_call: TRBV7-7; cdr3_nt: TGTGCCAGCAGTCCCGGGACACCGTCTGGAAACACCATATATTTT; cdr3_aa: CASSPGTPSGNTIYF